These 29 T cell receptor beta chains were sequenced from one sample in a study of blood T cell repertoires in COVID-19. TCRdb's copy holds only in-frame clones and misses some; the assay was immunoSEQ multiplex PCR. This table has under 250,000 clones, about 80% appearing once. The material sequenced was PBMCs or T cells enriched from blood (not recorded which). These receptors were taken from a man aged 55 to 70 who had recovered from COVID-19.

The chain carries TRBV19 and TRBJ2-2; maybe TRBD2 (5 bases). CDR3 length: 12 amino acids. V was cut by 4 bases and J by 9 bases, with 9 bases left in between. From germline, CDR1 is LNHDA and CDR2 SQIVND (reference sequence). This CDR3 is CASSNEGRELFF. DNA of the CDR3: TGTGCCAGTAGTAACGAGGGCAGGGAGCTGTTTTTT.

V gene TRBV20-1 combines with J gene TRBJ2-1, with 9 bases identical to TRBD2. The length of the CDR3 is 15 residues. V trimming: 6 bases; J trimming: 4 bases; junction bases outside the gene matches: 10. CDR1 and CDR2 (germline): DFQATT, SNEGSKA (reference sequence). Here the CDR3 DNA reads TGCAGTGCCAGTCCCCCCCTAGCGGGGTACAATGAGCAGTTCTTC. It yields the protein CSASPPLAGYNEQFF.

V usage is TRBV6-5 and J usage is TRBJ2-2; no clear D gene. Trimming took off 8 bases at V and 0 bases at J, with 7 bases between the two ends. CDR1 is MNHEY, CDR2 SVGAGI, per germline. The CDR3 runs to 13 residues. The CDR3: CASAESNTGELFF. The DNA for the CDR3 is TGTGCCAGCGCAGAATCGAACACCGGGGAGCTGTTTTTT.

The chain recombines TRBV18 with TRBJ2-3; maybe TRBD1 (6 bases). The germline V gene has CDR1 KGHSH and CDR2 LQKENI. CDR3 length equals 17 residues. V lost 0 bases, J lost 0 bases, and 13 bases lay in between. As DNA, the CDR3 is TGTGCCAGCTCACCACCAACCGGGACACTCAGCACAGATACGCAGTATTTT. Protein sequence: CASSPPTGTLSTDTQYF.

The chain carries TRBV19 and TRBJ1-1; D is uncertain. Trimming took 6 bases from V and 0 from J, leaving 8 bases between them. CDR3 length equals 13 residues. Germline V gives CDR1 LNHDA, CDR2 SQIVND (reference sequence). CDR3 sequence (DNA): TGTGCCAGTAGACCAGTCATGAACACTGAAGCTTTCTTT. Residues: CASRPVMNTEAFF.

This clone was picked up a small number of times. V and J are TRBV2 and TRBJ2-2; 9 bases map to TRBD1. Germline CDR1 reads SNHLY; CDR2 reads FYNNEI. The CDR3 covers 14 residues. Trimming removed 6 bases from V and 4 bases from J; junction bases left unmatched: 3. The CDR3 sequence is CASRTGGSTGELFF. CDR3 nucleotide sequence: TGTGCCAGCAGGACAGGGGGAAGCACCGGGGAGCTGTTTTTT.

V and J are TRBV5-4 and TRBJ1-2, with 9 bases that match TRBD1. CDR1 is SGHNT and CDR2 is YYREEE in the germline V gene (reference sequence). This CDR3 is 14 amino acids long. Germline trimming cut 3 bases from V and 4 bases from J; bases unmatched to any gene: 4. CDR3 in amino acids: CASSWDRVGYGYTF. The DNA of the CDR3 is TGTGCCAGCAGCTGGGACAGGGTGGGCTATGGCTACACCTTC.

The CDR3 region has the DNA TGCAGTGCGAGTCAAGGGGCGAATCAGCCCCAGCATTTT. Encoded protein: CSASQGANQPQHF. V is TRBV20-1 and J is TRBJ1-5, with D possibly TRBD1 on 5 matching bases. Germline CDR1 DFQATT, CDR2 SNEGSKA (reference sequence). V was shortened by 6 bases and J by 4 bases, with 13 bases between the two germline ends. This CDR3 comprises 13 residues.

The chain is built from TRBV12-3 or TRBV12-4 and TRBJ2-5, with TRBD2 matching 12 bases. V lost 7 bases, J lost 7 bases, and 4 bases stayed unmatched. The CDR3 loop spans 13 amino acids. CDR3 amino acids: CASNLAGGRTQYF. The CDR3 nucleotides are TGTGCCAGCAACCTAGCGGGGGGGCGGACCCAGTACTTC.

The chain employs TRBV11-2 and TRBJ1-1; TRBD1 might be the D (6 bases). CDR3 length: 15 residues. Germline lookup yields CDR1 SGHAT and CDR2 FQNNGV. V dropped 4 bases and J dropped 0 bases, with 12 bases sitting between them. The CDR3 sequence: CASSYSGHLNTEAFF. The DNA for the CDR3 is TGTGCCAGCAGCTACTCGGGACACCTGAACACTGAAGCTTTCTTT. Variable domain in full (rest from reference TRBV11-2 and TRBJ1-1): EAGVAQSPRYKIIEKRQSVAFWCNPISGHATLYWYQQILGQGPKLLIQFQNNGVVDDSQLPKDRFSAERLKGVDSTLKIQPAKLEDSAVYLCASSYSGHLNTEAFFGQGTRLTVV.

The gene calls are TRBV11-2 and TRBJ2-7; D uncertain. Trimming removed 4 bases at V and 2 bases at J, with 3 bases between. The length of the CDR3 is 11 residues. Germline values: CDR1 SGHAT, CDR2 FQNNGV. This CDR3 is CASSSAYEQYF. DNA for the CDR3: TGTGCCAGCAGCTCCGCCTACGAGCAGTACTTC.

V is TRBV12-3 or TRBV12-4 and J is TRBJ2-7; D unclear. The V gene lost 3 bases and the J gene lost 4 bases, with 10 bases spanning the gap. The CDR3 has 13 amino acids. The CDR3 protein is CASSFGGAYEQYF. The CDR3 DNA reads TGTGCCAGCAGTTTCGGCGGCGCTTACGAGCAGTACTTC.

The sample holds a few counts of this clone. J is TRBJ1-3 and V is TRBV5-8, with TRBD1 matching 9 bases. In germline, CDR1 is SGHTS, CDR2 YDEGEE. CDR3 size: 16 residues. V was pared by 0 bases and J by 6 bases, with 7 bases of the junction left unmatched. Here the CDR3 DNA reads TGTGCCAGCAGCTTGGTGGGACAGGGATTCATAAACACCATATATTTT. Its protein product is CASSLVGQGFINTIYF.

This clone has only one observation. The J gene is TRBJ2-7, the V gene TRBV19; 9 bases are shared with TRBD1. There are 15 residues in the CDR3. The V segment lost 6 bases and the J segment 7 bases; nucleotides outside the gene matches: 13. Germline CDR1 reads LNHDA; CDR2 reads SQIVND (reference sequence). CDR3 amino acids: CASSRTGAGVLEQYF. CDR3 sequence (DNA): TGTGCCAGTAGCAGGACAGGGGCCGGAGTTTTGGAGCAGTACTTC.

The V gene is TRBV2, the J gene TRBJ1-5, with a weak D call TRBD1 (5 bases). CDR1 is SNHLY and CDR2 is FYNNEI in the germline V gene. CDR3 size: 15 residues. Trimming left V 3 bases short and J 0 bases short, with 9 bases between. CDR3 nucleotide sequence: TGTGCCAGCAGTGAGACAGATATTAGCAATCAGCCCCAGCATTTT. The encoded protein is CASSETDISNQPQHF.

The CDR3 sequence: CASRDRGFYGYTF. In DNA, the CDR3 is TGCGCCAGCAGGGACAGGGGGTTCTATGGCTACACCTTC. This chain links TRBV10-1 with TRBJ1-2, with 10 bases matching TRBD1. The CDR3 runs 13 residues. Per the germline V gene, CDR1 is WNHNN and CDR2 is SYGVQD (reference sequence). After removal of 6 bases from V and 4 bases from J, the junction contained 2 bases not matched to a gene.

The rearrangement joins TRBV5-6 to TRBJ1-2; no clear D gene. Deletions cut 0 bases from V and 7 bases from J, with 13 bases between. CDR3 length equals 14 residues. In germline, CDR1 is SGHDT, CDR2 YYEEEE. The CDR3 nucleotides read TGTGCCAGCAGCTTGGATGGGAGATTTGGTGGCTACACCTTC. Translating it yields CASSLDGRFGGYTF.

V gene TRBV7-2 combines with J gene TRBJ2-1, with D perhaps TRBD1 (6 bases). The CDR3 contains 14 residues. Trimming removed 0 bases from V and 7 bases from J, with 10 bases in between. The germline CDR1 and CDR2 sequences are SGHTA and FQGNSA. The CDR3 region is CASSLAIQGNEQFF. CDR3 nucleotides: TGTGCCAGCAGCTTAGCGATCCAGGGGAATGAGCAGTTCTTC.

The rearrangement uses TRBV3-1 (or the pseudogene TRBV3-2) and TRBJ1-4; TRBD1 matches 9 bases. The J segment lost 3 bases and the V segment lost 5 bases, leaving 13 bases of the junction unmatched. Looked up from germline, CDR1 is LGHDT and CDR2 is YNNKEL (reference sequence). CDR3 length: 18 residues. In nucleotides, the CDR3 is TGTGCCAGCAGCGCCGATCCTGGACAGGGGCCACCTAATGAAAAACTGTTTTTT. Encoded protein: CASSADPGQGPPNEKLFF.

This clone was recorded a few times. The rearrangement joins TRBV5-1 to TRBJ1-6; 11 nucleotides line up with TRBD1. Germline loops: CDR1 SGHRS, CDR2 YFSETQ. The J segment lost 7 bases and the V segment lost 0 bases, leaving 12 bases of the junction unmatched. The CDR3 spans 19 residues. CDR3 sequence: CASSLEGQGDASPNSPLHF. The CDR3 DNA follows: TGCGCCAGCAGCTTGGAGGGACAGGGGGACGCGAGCCCAAATTCACCCCTCCACTTT. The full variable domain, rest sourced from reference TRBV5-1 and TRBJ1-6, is KAGVTQTPRYLIKTRGQQVTLSCSPISGHRSVSWYQQTPGQGLQFLFEYFSETQRNKGNFPGRFSGRQFSNSRSEMNVSTLELGDSALYLCASSLEGQGDASPNSPLHFGNGTRLTVT.

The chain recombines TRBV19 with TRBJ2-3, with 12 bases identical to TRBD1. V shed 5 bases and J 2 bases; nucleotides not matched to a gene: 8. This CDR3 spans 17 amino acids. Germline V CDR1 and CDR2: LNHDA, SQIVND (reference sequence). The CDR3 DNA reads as TGTGCCAGTAGTCCGGGACAGGGGGCGCGGTTCACAGATACGCAGTATTTT. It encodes CASSPGQGARFTDTQYF.

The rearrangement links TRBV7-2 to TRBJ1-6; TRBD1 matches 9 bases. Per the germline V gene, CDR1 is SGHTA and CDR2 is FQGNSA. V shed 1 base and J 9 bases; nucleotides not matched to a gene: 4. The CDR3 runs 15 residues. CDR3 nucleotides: TGTGCCAGCAGCTTAGGGGACAGGGAGCGTTCACCCCTCCACTTT. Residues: CASSLGDRERSPLHF.

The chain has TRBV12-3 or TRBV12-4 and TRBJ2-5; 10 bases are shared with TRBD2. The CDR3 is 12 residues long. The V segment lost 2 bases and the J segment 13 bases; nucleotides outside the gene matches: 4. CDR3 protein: CASSLLAGDPYF. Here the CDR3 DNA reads TGTGCCAGCAGTTTACTAGCGGGGGACCCGTACTTC.

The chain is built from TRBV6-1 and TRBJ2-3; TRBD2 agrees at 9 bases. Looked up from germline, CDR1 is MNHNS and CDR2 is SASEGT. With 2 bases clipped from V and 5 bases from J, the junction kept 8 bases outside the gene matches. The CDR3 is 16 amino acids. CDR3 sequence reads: CASSEIGRGGEDTQYF. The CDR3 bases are TGTGCCAGCAGTGAAATTGGGCGGGGGGGTGAAGATACGCAGTATTTT.

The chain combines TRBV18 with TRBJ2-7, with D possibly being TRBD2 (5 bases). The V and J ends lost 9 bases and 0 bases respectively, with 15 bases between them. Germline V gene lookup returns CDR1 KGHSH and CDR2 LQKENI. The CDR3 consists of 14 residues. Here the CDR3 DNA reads TGTGCCAGTACGAGCGGAATAAACTCCTACGAGCAGTACTTC. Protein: CASTSGINSYEQYF.

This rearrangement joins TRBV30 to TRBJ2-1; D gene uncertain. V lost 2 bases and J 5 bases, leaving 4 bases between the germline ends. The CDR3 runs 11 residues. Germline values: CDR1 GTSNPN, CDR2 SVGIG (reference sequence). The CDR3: CAWSLNNEQFF. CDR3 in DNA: TGTGCCTGGAGTTTAAACAATGAGCAGTTCTTC.

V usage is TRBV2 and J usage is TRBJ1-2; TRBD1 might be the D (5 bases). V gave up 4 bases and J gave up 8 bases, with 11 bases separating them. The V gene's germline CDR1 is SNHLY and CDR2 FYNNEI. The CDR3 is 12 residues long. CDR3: CASSVAGKGYTF. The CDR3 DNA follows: TGTGCCAGCAGTGTCGCAGGGAAAGGCTACACCTTC.

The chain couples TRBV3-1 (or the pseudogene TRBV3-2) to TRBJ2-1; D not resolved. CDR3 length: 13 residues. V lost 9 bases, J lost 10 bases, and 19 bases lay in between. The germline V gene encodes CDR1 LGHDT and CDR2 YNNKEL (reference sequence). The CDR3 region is CASSNGPTLEQFF. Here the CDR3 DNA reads TGTGCCAGTTCTAATGGTCCCACCCTCGAGCAGTTCTTC.

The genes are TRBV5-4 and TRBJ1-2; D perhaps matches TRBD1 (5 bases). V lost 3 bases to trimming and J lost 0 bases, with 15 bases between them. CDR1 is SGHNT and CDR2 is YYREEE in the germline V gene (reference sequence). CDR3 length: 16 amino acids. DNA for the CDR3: TGTGCCAGCAGCTCGGGGGGGGAAAAAGCTAACTATGGCTACACCTTC. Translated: CASSSGGEKANYGYTF. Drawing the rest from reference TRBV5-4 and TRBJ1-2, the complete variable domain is ETGVTQSPTHLIKTRGQQVTLRCSSQSGHNTVSWYQQALGQGPQFIFQYYREEENGRGNFPPRFSGLQFPNYSSELNVNALELDDSALYLCASSSGGEKANYGYTFGSGTRLTVV.